Presented here are 3 T cell receptor beta chains from one specimen sequenced in a study of blood T cell repertoires in COVID-19. Libraries were prepared by immunoSEQ multiplex PCR; TCRdb keeps only in-frame clonotypes and omits some of them. The table includes under 200,000 clones, approximately 90% detected once. The specimen was PBMCs or T cells enriched from blood (not recorded which). Receptors originate from a woman between 40 and 50 years old in a cohort exposed to, infected with or recovered from COVID-19 (not recorded which).

CDR3 sequence reads: CASSQQRGPNEKLFF. CDR3 bases: TGTGCCAGCAGCCAACAAAGAGGTCCTAATGAAAAACTGTTTTTT. This chain connects TRBV14 to TRBJ1-4, with no clear D. V shed 2 bases and J shed 3 bases, with 10 bases lying between them. CDR1 is SGHDN, CDR2 FVKESK, per germline. There are 15 residues in the CDR3.

The V and J genes are TRBV28 and TRBJ2-1; a possible D gene is TRBD1 (6 bases). The CDR3 has 15 amino acids. The ends were cut back, 6 bases at V and 0 bases at J, with 12 bases in the middle. Germline CDR1 MDHEN, CDR2 SYDVKM. This CDR3 is CASSAGTSSYNEQFF. The CDR3 DNA follows: TGTGCCAGCAGCGCCGGGACAAGCTCCTACAATGAGCAGTTCTTC.

In nucleotides, the CDR3 is TGTGCCAGTAGTATAGCCAGGGGGCCTAATCAGCCCCAGCATTTT. Translation gives CASSIARGPNQPQHF. The rearrangement joins TRBV19 to TRBJ1-5; 8 bases agree with TRBD1. The V gene's germline CDR1 is LNHDA and CDR2 SQIVND (reference sequence). This CDR3 region has 15 residues. With 1 base clipped from V and 4 bases from J, the junction kept 3 bases outside the gene matches.